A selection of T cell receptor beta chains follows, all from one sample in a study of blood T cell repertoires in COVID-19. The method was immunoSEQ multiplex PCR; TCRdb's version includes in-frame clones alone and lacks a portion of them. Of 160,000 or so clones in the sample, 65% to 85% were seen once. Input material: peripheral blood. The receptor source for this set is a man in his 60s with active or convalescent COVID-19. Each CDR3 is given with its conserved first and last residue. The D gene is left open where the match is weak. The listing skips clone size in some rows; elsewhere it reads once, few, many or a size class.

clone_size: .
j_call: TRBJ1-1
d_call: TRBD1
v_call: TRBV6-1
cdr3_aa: CASSEVTGVTEAFF
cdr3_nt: TGTGCCAGCAGTGAAGTTACAGGGGTTACTGAAGCTTTCTTT

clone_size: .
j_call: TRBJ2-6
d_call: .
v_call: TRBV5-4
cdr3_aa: CASSLRGGGSGANVLTF
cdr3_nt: TGTGCCAGCAGCTTGCGAGGGGGTGGCTCTGGGGCCAACGTCCTGACTTTC

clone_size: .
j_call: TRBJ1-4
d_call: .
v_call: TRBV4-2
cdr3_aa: CASSQDATAGEKLFF
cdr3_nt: TGTGCCAGCAGCCAAGATGCCACGGCGGGTGAAAAACTGTTTTTT

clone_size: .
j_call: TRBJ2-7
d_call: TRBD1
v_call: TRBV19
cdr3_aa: CASSPGTGGSYEQYF
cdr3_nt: TGTGCCAGTAGTCCAGGGACAGGGGGCTCCTACGAGCAGTACTTC

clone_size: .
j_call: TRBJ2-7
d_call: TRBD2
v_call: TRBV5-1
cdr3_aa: CASSPQGGSYYEQYF
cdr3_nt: TGCGCCAGCAGCCCGCAGGGCGGGAGTTATTACGAGCAGTACTTC

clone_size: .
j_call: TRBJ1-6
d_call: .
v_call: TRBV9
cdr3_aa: CASSGDMGGSPLHF
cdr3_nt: TGTGCCAGCAGCGGAGACATGGGGGGGTCACCCCTCCACTTT

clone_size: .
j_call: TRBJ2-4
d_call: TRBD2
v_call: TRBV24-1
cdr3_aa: CATSAGGGAKNIQYF
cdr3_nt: TGTGCCACCAGTGCCGGCGGGGGAGCCAAAAACATTCAGTACTTC

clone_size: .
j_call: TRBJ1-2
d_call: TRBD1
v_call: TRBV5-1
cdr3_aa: CASSPGTGGFSGYTF
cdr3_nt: TGCGCCAGCAGCCCCGGGACAGGGGGATTTAGTGGCTACACCTTC

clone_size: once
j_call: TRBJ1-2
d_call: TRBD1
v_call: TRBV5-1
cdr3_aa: CASSSAWDRGSGYTF
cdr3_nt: TGCGCCAGCAGCTCAGCGTGGGACAGGGGGTCTGGCTACACCTTC

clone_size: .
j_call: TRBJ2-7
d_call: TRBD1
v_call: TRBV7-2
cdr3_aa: CASSPLTGSTGEQYF
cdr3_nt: TGTGCCAGCAGCCCCCTGACAGGGTCGACTGGCGAGCAGTACTTC

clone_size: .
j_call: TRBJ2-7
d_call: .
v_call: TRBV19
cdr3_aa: CASSPRTGTISYEQYF
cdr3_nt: TGTGCCAGTAGTCCACGGACAGGGACTATATCCTACGAGCAGTACTTC

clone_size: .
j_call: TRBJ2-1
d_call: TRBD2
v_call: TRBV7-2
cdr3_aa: CASTLTGLAGGLAYNEQFF
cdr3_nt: TGTGCCAGCACCCTGACGGGACTAGCGGGGGGGTTGGCATACAATGAGCAGTTCTTC

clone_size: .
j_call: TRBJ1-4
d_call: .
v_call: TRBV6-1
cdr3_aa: CASSEGWGGYNEKLFF
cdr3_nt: TGTGCCAGCAGTGAAGGGTGGGGGGGTTATAATGAAAAACTGTTTTTT

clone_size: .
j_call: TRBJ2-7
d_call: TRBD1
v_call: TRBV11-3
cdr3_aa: CASSTGQGKYEQYF
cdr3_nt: TGTGCCAGCAGCACGGGACAGGGTAAGTACGAGCAGTACTTC

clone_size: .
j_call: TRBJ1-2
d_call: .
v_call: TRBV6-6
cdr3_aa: CASTGTQAGTYGYTF
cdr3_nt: TGTGCCAGCACCGGTACGCAGGCAGGAACCTATGGCTACACCTTC

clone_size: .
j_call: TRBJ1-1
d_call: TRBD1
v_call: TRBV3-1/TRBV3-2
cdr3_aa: CASSLGTGVQTEAFF
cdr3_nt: TGTGCCAGCAGCCTCGGGACAGGGGTTCAGACTGAAGCTTTCTTT

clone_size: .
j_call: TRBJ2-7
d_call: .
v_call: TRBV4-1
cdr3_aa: CASSQIWAVSYEQYF
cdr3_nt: TGCGCCAGCAGCCAAATCTGGGCAGTCTCCTACGAGCAGTACTTC

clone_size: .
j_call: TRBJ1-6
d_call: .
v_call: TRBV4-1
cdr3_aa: CASSQATIGNSPLHF
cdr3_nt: TGCGCCAGCAGCCAAGCAACGATCGGTAATTCACCCCTCCACTTT

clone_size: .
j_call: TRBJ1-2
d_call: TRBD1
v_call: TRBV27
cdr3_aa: CASTLRPGGAEGYTF
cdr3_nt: TGTGCCAGCACCCTCCGCCCAGGGGGCGCGGAGGGCTACACCTTC

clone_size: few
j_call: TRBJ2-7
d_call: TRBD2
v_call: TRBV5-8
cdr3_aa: CASSFPELAGNLYEQYF
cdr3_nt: TGTGCCAGCAGCTTCCCGGAGCTAGCGGGGAATCTCTACGAGCAGTACTTC

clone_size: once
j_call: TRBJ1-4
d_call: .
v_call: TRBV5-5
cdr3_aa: CASSLDSTNEKLFF
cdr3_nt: TGTGCCAGCAGCTTGGACTCAACTAATGAAAAACTGTTTTTT

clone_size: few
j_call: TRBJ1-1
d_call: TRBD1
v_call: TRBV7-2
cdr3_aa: CASSLHGQEAEAFF
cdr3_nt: TGTGCCAGCAGCTTACACGGACAGGAGGCTGAAGCTTTCTTT

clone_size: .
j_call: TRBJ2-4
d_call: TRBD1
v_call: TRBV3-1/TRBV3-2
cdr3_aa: CASSQDAGQGWIAKNIQYF
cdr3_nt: TGTGCCAGCAGCCAAGACGCGGGACAGGGTTGGATTGCCAAAAACATTCAGTACTTC

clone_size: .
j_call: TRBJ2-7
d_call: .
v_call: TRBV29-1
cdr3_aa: CSVSTPSVKGREQYF
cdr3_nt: TGCAGCGTATCCACGCCTAGCGTCAAAGGGAGGGAGCAGTACTTC

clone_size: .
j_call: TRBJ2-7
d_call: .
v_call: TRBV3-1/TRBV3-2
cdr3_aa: CASSRGGRNYEQYF
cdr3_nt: TGTGCCAGCAGCCGCGGAGGCAGAAACTACGAGCAGTACTTC

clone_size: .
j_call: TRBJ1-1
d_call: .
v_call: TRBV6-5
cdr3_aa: CASRTGQNTEAFF
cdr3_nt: TGTGCCAGCAGGACAGGACAGAACACTGAAGCTTTCTTT

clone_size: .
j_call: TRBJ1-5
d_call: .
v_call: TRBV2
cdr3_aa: CASRAEGNQPQHF
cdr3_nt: TGTGCCAGCAGAGCTGAGGGCAATCAGCCCCAGCATTTT

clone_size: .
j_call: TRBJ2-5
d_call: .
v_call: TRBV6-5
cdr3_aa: CASSRYQETQYF
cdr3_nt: TGTGCCAGCAGTCGGTACCAAGAGACCCAGTACTTC

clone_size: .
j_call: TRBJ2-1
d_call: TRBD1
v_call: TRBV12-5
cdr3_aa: CASGLVRQGDRHEQFF
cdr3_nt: TGTGCTAGTGGTTTGGTAAGACAGGGGGACCGCCATGAGCAGTTCTTC

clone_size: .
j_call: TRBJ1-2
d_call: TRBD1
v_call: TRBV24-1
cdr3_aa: CATSDPGQGSRGYTF
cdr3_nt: TGTGCCACCAGTGATCCGGGACAGGGTTCGAGGGGCTACACCTTC

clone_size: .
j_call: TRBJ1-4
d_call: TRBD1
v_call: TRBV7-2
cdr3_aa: CASSLRGQSNEKLFF
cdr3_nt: TGTGCCAGCAGCTTACGGGGACAGAGTAATGAAAAACTGTTTTTT

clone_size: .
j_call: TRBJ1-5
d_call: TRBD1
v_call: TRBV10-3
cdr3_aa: CAISTQGAGSNQPQHF
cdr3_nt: TGTGCCATCAGTACACAGGGGGCGGGTAGCAATCAGCCCCAGCATTTT

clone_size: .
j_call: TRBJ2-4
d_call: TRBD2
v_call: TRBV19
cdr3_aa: CATSLYGKNIQYF
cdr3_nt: TGTGCGACTAGCCTTTACGGCAAAAACATTCAGTACTTC

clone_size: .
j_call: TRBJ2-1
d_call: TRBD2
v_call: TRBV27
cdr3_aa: CASHWGGNTYNEQFF
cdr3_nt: TGTGCCAGCCATTGGGGGGGGAACACCTACAATGAGCAGTTCTTC

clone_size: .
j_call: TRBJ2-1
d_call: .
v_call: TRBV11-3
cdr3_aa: CASSLGSSYNEQFF
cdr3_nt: TGTGCCAGCAGCTTAGGGAGCTCCTACAATGAGCAGTTCTTC

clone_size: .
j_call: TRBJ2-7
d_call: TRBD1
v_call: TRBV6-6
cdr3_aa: CASSYSPGGGFYEQYF
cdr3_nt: TGTGCCAGCAGTTACTCGCCAGGGGGCGGGTTCTACGAGCAGTACTTC

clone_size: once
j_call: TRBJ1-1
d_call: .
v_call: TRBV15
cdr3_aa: CATSRVAGGGEAFF
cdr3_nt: TGTGCCACCAGCAGAGTGGCGGGGGGCGGTGAAGCTTTCTTT

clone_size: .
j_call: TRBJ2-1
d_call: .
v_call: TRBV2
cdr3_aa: CASSTIYNEQFF
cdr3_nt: TGTGCCAGCAGTACAATTTACAATGAGCAGTTCTTC

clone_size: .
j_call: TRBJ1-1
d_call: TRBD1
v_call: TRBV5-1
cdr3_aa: CASRGDRNTEAFF
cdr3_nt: TGCGCCAGCAGGGGGGACAGGAACACTGAAGCTTTCTTT

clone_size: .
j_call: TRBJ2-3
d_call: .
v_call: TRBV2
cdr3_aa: CASHTSSADTQYF
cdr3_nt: TGTGCCAGCCATACTTCTTCCGCCGATACGCAGTATTTT

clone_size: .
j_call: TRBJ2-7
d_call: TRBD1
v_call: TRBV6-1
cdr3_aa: CASSELGQAIHEQYF
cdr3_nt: TGTGCCAGCAGTGAACTAGGACAGGCTATCCACGAGCAGTACTTC

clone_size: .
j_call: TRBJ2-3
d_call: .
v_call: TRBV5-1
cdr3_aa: CASSLGSGLAPTSTDTQYF
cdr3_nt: TGCGCCAGCAGCTTGGGTTCGGGTCTAGCCCCTACTAGCACAGATACGCAGTATTTT

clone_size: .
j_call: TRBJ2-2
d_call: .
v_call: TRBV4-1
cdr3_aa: CASSQDGGGRVGELFF
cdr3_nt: TGCGCCAGCAGCCAAGATGGCGGGGGCCGGGTCGGGGAGCTGTTTTTT

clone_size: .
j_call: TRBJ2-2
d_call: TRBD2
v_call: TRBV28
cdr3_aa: CASSWGGRESGELFF
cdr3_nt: TGTGCCAGCAGTTGGGGCGGGCGGGAGTCCGGGGAGCTGTTTTTT

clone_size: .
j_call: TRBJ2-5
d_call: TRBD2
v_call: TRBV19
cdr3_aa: CASMSGTSGQETQYF
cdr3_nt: TGTGCCAGTATGTCCGGGACTAGCGGCCAAGAGACCCAGTACTTC

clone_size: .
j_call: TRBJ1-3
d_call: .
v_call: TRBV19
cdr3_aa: CASSIPTGFGNTIYF
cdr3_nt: TGTGCCAGTAGTATTCCCACAGGGTTCGGAAACACCATATATTTT

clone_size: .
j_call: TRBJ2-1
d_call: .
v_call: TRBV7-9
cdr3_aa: CASSLYPGSSYNEQFF
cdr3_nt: TGTGCCAGCAGCTTATATCCTGGCAGCTCCTACAATGAGCAGTTCTTC

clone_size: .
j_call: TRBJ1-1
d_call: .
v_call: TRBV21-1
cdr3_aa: CASSKEGHRGAGTEAFF
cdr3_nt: TGTGCCAGCAGCAAAGAAGGGCATCGGGGGGCAGGCACTGAAGCTTTCTTT

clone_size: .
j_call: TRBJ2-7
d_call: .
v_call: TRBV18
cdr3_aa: CASSPPSGSHEQYF
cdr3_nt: TGTGCCAGCTCACCACCGTCCGGGTCCCACGAGCAGTACTTC

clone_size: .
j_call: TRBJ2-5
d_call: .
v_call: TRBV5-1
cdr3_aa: CASSLDRRETQYF
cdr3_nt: TGCGCCAGCAGCTTGGACAGGAGAGAGACCCAGTACTTC

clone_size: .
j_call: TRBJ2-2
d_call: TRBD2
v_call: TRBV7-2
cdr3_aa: CASSLVGGSGTGELFF
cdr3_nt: TGTGCCAGCAGCTTAGTCGGCGGGAGTGGCACCGGGGAGCTGTTTTTT

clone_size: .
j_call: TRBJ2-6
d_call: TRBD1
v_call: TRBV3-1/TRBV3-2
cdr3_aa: CASSQEQGPNPIAANVLTF
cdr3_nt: TGTGCCAGCAGCCAAGAACAGGGGCCAAACCCGATTGCGGCCAACGTCCTGACTTTC

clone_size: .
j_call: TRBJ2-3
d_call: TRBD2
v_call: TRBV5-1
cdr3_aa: CASNSGRTSTDTQYF
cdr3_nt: TGCGCCAGCAATAGCGGGAGGACGAGCACAGATACGCAGTATTTT

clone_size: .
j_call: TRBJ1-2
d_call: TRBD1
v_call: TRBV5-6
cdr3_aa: CASSPGQRGGYTF
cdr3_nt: TGTGCCAGCAGCCCGGGACAGCGAGGTGGCTACACCTTC

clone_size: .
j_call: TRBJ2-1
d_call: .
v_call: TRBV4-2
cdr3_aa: CASSQGGNEQFF
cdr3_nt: TGTGCCAGCAGCCAAGGAGGGAATGAGCAGTTCTTC

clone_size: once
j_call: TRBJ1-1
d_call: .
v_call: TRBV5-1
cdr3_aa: CASSLGTVNTEAFF
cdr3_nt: TGCGCCAGCAGCTTGGGTACGGTGAACACTGAAGCTTTCTTT